This T cell receptor (beta chain) derives from a study of CD8+ T cells in alopecia areata. V lost 5 bases, J lost 4 bases, and 11 bases stayed unmatched. The CDR3 is made up of 17 amino acids. Per the germline V gene, CDR1 is SGHVS and CDR2 is FQNEAQ. The sequencing template was cDNA reverse transcribed from extracted RNA. This table comes from immunoSEQ multiplex PCR, and its TCRdb copy is limited to in-frame clones, with some not included. This table holds 150,000 to 180,000 clones, 45% to 60% found once. Sequenced here: CD8+ T cells sorted from blood, sampled at week 0. This TCR derives from a human donor with alopecia areata. V is TRBV7-8 and J is TRBJ2-3; 11 nucleotides line up with TRBD2. In DNA form, the CDR3 reads TGTGCCAGCAGCCCACATTCCCTAGCGGGGGGTGCAGATACGCAGTATTTT. Its protein is CASSPHSLAGGADTQYF.